This TCR beta chain stems from a study of radiation and T cells in renal cell carcinoma. Time point defined: blood 2 weeks post-SBRT. Treatment noted: 15 Gy SBRT to primary tumor, nephrectomy 4 weeks later. Clear cell pathology was present in this patient's renal cell carcinoma. Profiling relied on immunoSEQ multiplex PCR, and the TCRdb table lists in-frame clones only, not all of them. The sample shows tens of thousands of clones, 80% of them seen only once. From germline, CDR1 is SGDLS and CDR2 YYNGEE. This CDR3 has 17 amino acids. Between the trimmed V and J ends, which lost 0 bases and 0 bases, there was a span of 13 bases.

J is TRBJ1-3 and V is TRBV9; D not certain. The sample in question was blood, obtained from a patient whose treatment included radiotherapy and nephrectomy. This clonotype originated in a woman aged 65 to 85 with renal cell carcinoma. Written as DNA, the CDR3 is TGTGCCAGCAGCGTAGGTCTAGCAGTTCCCTCTGGAAACACCATATATTTT. Its translation: CASSVGLAVPSGNTIYF.